The 18 T cell receptor beta chains in this list originate from one sample, sequenced in a study of read filtering for tumor transcriptome and immune sequencing. The library was built from 400 ng RNA with molecular barcoded adaptors for alpha/delta and beta/gamma chains. TCRdb reprocessed the reads with MiXCR, giving one entry per CDR3 protein. Among approximately 500 distinct CDR3 sequences listed, 70% to 80% were seen once. The sample consisted of a population of CD138-negative cells sorted from bone marrow. These receptors originate from a donor aged 40 or older with multiple myeloma. This table probably holds off-target reads from a library built for another chain.

The chain has TRBV3-1 and TRBJ1-2; tentative D call: TRBD1 (6 bases). The germline CDR1 and CDR2 sequences are LGHDT and YNNKEL (reference sequence). CDR3 length: 13 residues. Trimming pared 5 bases from V and 6 bases from J, leaving 13 bases between. The CDR3 spells CASSGDGGHGYTF. In DNA form, the CDR3 reads TGTGCCAGCAGCGGGGATGGGGGCCATGGCTACACCTTC.

This sequence joins TRBV19 and TRBJ2-1; 9 positions match TRBD2. V lost 6 bases, J lost 0 bases, and 9 bases stayed unmatched. CDR3 length: 17 residues. Germline V gene sequence: CDR1 LNHDA, CDR2 SQIVND (reference sequence). The CDR3 sequence is CASRKGGRASSYNEQFF. In nucleotides, the CDR3 is TGTGCCAGTAGAAAAGGCGGGAGGGCCAGCTCCTACAATGAGCAGTTCTTC.

This clonotype is hyperexpanded by share. This CDR3 is CASTPGGAGGSNEQFF. CDR3 DNA sequence: TGTGCCAGCACCCCCGGGGGTGCGGGAGGCTCCAATGAGCAGTTCTTC. V gene TRBV9 combines with J gene TRBJ2-1, with 8 bases fitting TRBD2. Trimming removed 6 bases from V and 6 bases from J; junction bases left unmatched: 14. The CDR3 is made up of 16 amino acids. Germline CDR1 is SGDLS and CDR2 is YYNGEE.

This rearrangement joins TRBV3-1 to TRBJ2-7; D is uncertain. The CDR3 consists of 14 residues. V was cut by 4 bases and J by 3 bases, with 13 bases left in between. Per the germline V gene, CDR1 is LGHDT and CDR2 is YNNKEL (reference sequence). This chain's CDR3 is CASSRGNNHYEQYF. DNA of the CDR3: TGTGCCAGCAGCCGAGGTAACAATCACTACGAGCAGTACTTC.

In its sample, this clonotype was seen a few times. The chain has TRBV30 and TRBJ2-2; D call uncertain. Germline assignment: CDR1 GTSNPN and CDR2 SVGIG (reference sequence). The CDR3 consists of 11 residues. Trimming left V 8 bases short and J 5 bases short, with 9 bases between. DNA of the CDR3: TGTGCCGCCTGGAAGACCGGGGAGCTGTTTTTT. It encodes CAAWKTGELFF.

The chain combines TRBV19 with TRBJ1-2, with D perhaps matching TRBD1 (5 bases). This CDR3 has 16 residues. Trimming removed 7 bases from V and 0 bases from J, with 18 bases in between. Germline CDR1 LNHDA, CDR2 SQIVND (reference sequence). CDR3 protein: CASTSYRDRANYGYTF. For the CDR3, the DNA is TGTGCCAGTACTTCTTACCGGGACCGAGCTAACTATGGCTACACCTTC.

The chain joins TRBV9 to TRBJ2-2, with 7 bases identical to TRBD2. V lost 3 bases, J lost 4 bases, and 0 bases stayed unmatched. The CDR3 is 13 residues long. Looked up from germline, CDR1 is SGDLS and CDR2 is YYNGEE. The CDR3 DNA reads TGTGCCAGCAGCGCTAGCGGCACCGGGGAGCTGTTTTTT. As protein: CASSASGTGELFF. The full variable domain, completed using reference TRBV9 and TRBJ2-2, is DSGVTQTPKHLITATGQRVTLRCSPRSGDLSVYWYQQSLDQGLQFLIQYYNGEERAKGNILERFSAQQFPDLHSELNLSSLELGDSALYFCASSASGTGELFFGEGSRLTVL.

The chain links TRBV2 to TRBJ1-5, with D unclear. Trimming left V 3 bases short and J 4 bases short, with 10 bases between. The CDR3 sequence is 14 residues long. Germline V lookup: CDR1 SNHLY, CDR2 FYNNEI. The CDR3 protein is CASSDPRRNQPQHF. CDR3 DNA sequence: TGTGCCAGCAGTGACCCCAGGAGGAATCAGCCCCAGCATTTT.

This chain joins TRBV11-3 and TRBJ1-2; D remains ambiguous. Germline CDR1 SGHNT, CDR2 YENEEA. The CDR3 contains 13 residues. Trimming pared 0 bases from V and 4 bases from J, leaving 6 bases between. The CDR3 is CASSLDAIYGYTF. CDR3 bases: TGTGCCAGCAGCTTAGATGCCATCTATGGCTACACCTTC.

The chain uses TRBV7-3 and TRBJ2-5; 7 nucleotides align to TRBD1. With 5 bases clipped from V and 2 bases from J, the junction kept 5 bases outside the gene matches. Germline-derived CDR1 and CDR2 are SGHTA and FQGTGA. This CDR3 has 14 amino acids. In DNA form, the CDR3 reads TGTGCCAGCAGCCCTCAACAGGGGCAAGAGACCCAGTACTTC. It codes for CASSPQQGQETQYF.

This chain links TRBV7-8 with TRBJ2-1; a weak D match, TRBD2 (6 bases). The V gene's germline CDR1 is SGHVS and CDR2 FQNEAQ. The germline V and J ends were trimmed by 5 bases and 15 bases, with 17 bases remaining between them. This CDR3 is built from 12 residues. The CDR3 is CASSPGGLLLFF. In DNA form, the CDR3 reads TGTGCCAGCAGCCCCGGGGGTCTACTTCTGTTCTTC.

V and J are TRBV6-6 and TRBJ2-7; TRBD2 aligns across 7 bases. The CDR3 contains 16 residues. Losses at the gene ends were 3 bases for V and 5 bases for J; bases not matched to a gene: 13. CDR1 and CDR2 (germline): MNHNY, SVGAGI (reference sequence). This CDR3 is CASSYKLGAGEDEQYF. For the CDR3, the DNA is TGTGCCAGCAGTTATAAGCTTGGGGCGGGGGAAGACGAGCAGTACTTC.

Notes on this clonotype: One end of the junction varies from germline; a read error may be responsible. The V gene is TRBV18, the J gene TRBJ2-1; no clear D. CDR1 KGHSH and CDR2 LQKENI come from the germline V gene. The CDR3 is 16 residues long. The CDR3 region is CASSPNRVGWRNEPFF. As DNA, the CDR3 is TGTGCCAGCTCACCAAATCGGGTAGGGTGGCGCAATGAGCCGTTCTTC.

V gene TRBV5-5 combines with J gene TRBJ2-5, with D perhaps TRBD1 or TRBD2 (7 bases each). Trimming removed 4 bases from V and 8 bases from J, with 18 bases in between. The CDR3 contains 14 residues. In germline, CDR1 is SGHKS, CDR2 YYEKEE (reference sequence). This CDR3 is CASSAQGGGATQYF. CDR3 bases: TGTGCCAGCAGCGCCCAGGGGGGAGGGGCAACCCAGTACTTC.

This clonotype has more than one count but fewer than ten. V usage is TRBV7-9 and J usage is TRBJ1-2; D is possibly TRBD1 (6 bases). Germline lookup yields CDR1 SEHNR and CDR2 FQNEAQ (reference sequence). The CDR3 runs 13 residues. Trimming shortened V by 8 bases and J by 4 bases, and 14 bases separated the two germline ends. CDR3 bases: TGTGCCAGCCGTGCGGGGGCCTTCTATGGCTACACCTTC. Encoded protein: CASRAGAFYGYTF.

This chain connects TRBV24-1 to TRBJ2-1; no firm D call. The germline V and J ends were trimmed by 5 bases and 6 bases, with 7 bases remaining between them. Germline values: CDR1 KGHDR, CDR2 SFDVKD. The CDR3 consists of 12 residues. CDR3 in amino acids: CATSGMSNEQFF. CDR3 in DNA: TGTGCCACCAGTGGGATGAGCAATGAGCAGTTCTTC.

The chain employs TRBV9 and TRBJ2-2; D uncertain. This CDR3 has 14 amino acids. Germline CDR1 reads SGDLS; CDR2 reads YYNGEE. V lost 0 bases and J 3 bases, leaving 6 bases between the germline ends. This CDR3 reads CASSVAPYTGELFF. For the CDR3, the DNA is TGTGCCAGCAGCGTAGCCCCCTACACCGGGGAGCTGTTTTTT.

The rearrangement uses TRBV20-1 and TRBJ2-1; tentatively, D is TRBD2 (5 bases). V was shortened by 6 bases and J by 1 base, with 13 bases between the two germline ends. This CDR3 region has 14 residues. Germline assignment: CDR1 DFQATT and CDR2 SNEGSKA (reference sequence). CDR3 in DNA: TGCAGTGCCAGGCGGGTCGGTTCCTACAATGAGCAGTTCTTC. Translating it yields CSARRVGSYNEQFF.